The 13 T cell receptor beta chains below come from one sample, sequenced in a study of blood T cells in healthy people across ages. Through a sample-barcoded 5' primer and a J-beta primer mix, a second PCR was run for roughly 6 to 11 cycles. From the 5' RACE reads, TCRdb called clonotypes with MiXCR, one entry per CDR3 protein. The table lists 1.5 million to 2 million distinct CDR3 sequences, around 35% of them singletons. Sequencing was done on a sample of blood. These TCRs come from a woman in her thirties in good health.

This clonotype was counted between two and nine times. Here the CDR3 reads CASSFRPGSADYGYTF. The CDR3, as DNA: TGTGCCAGCAGCTTCCGCCCCGGGTCCGCGGACTATGGCTACACCTTC. The chain uses TRBV11-2 and TRBJ1-2; no definite D call. Germline V gives CDR1 SGHAT, CDR2 FQNNGV. This CDR3 has 16 amino acids. Trimming shortened V by 3 bases and J by 3 bases, and 17 bases separated the two germline ends.

The rearrangement joins TRBV11-2 to TRBJ2-3, with D possibly TRBD1 on 5 matching bases. The V and J ends lost 2 bases and 2 bases respectively, with 17 bases between them. CDR3 size: 17 residues. Germline-derived CDR1 and CDR2 are SGHAT and FQNNGV. In nucleotides, the CDR3 is TGTGCCAGCAGCTTAATAAGGGGCCCCCCGCCCACAGATACGCAGTATTTT. Protein sequence: CASSLIRGPPPTDTQYF.

This clonotype was recorded many times. In DNA, the CDR3 is TGCGCCAGCAGCCAGGAGGCCGGAGCAACTAATGAAAAACTGTTTTTT. Protein: CASSQEAGATNEKLFF. The V and J genes are TRBV4-1 and TRBJ1-4, with D unresolved. V was shortened by 3 bases and J by 0 bases, with 11 bases between the two germline ends. Germline CDR1 and CDR2: MGHRA and YSYEKL. The length of the CDR3 is 16 residues.

This clonotype was observed a handful of times. This chain links TRBV6-6 with TRBJ1-1, with no clear D. Trimming stripped 2 bases from V and 0 bases from J, with 10 bases between. Germline CDR1 MNHNY, CDR2 SVGAGI (reference sequence). CDR3 length: 15 residues. DNA for the CDR3: TGTGCCAGCAGTTACACCCTAGTGATGAACACTGAAGCTTTCTTT. This translates into CASSYTLVMNTEAFF.

The chain links TRBV12-3 or TRBV12-4 to TRBJ2-5, with 10 bases matching TRBD2. The CDR3 sequence is 13 residues long. Trimming took 11 bases from V and 2 from J; bases not matched to a gene: 5. CDR3 protein: CAVGTSVQETQYF. DNA of the CDR3: TGTGCCGTTGGGACTAGCGTTCAAGAGACCCAGTACTTC.

This clonotype was seen repeatedly, ten times or more. V is TRBV29-1 and J is TRBJ2-5; perhaps TRBD2 as D (5 bases). This CDR3 is 13 amino acids long. Deletions cut 3 bases from V and 2 bases from J, with 10 bases between. CDR1 is SQVTM, CDR2 ANQGSEA, per germline. This chain's CDR3 is CSVDPDSQETQYF. CDR3 nucleotide sequence: TGCAGCGTTGACCCGGACTCTCAAGAGACCCAGTACTTC. The complete variable domain, with remaining parts taken from reference TRBV29-1 and TRBJ2-5, reads SAVISQKPSRDICQRGTSLTIQCQVDSQVTMMFWYRQQPGQSLTLIATANQGSEATYESGFVIDKFPISRPNLTFSTLTVSNMSPEDSSIYLCSVDPDSQETQYFGPGTRLLVL.

This chain connects TRBV7-8 to TRBJ1-1, with a tentative D call TRBD1 (6 bases). The CDR3 runs to 17 residues. V lost 5 bases and J 4 bases, leaving 23 bases between the germline ends. The germline V gene encodes CDR1 SGHVS and CDR2 FQNEAQ. CDR3 DNA sequence: TGTGCCAGCAGCATCTCACCGGGACAAATGTCGACCACTGAAGCTTTCTTT. As protein: CASSISPGQMSTTEAFF. The full variable domain, with the rest looked up from reference TRBV7-8 and TRBJ1-1, is GAGVSQSPRYKVAKRGQDVALRCDPISGHVSLFWYQQALGQGPEFLTYFQNEAQLDKSGLPSDRFFAERPEGSVSTLKIQRTQQEDSAVYLCASSISPGQMSTTEAFFGQGTRLTVV.

This clonotype appeared many times. The chain has TRBV6-5 and TRBJ2-3, with 8 nucleotides matching TRBD2. The CDR3 extends over 15 amino acids. The germline V gene has CDR1 MNHEY and CDR2 SVGAGI. V lost 2 bases, J lost 3 bases, and 4 bases stayed unmatched. CDR3 residues: CASSYGLAGTDTQYF. Here the CDR3 DNA reads TGTGCCAGCAGTTACGGGCTAGCGGGTACAGATACGCAGTATTTT.

This clonotype occurred a few times. The chain is built from TRBV11-2 and TRBJ2-7; TRBD1 is a possible D gene (6 bases). The germline V gene encodes CDR1 SGHAT and CDR2 FQNNGV. The CDR3 is made up of 13 amino acids. Between the trimmed V and J ends, which lost 5 bases and 6 bases, there was a span of 14 bases. CDR3 in amino acids: CASSLKQGAEQYF. The DNA for the CDR3 is TGTGCCAGCAGCCTAAAACAGGGTGCCGAGCAGTACTTC.

The rearrangement uses TRBV7-2 and TRBJ2-1; D is ambiguous. Germline values: CDR1 SGHTA, CDR2 FQGNSA. The CDR3 is made up of 12 amino acids. V was cut by 2 bases and J by 9 bases, with 8 bases left in between. CDR3 bases: TGTGCCAGCAGCTTAACTGCCTCTGAGCAGTTCTTC. As protein: CASSLTASEQFF.

This rearrangement joins TRBV9 to TRBJ1-1; D might be TRBD1 (5 bases). V lost 0 bases and J lost 5, with 11 bases in between. This CDR3 is built from 14 residues. Germline CDR1 reads SGDLS; CDR2 reads YYNGEE. The CDR3 DNA reads as TGTGCCAGCAGCGTAGACAGGCTCGGAACTGAAGCTTTCTTT. Translated, it gives CASSVDRLGTEAFF.

The J gene is TRBJ1-4, the V gene TRBV6-6; the D gene is possibly TRBD1 (5 bases). V was pared by 8 bases and J by 4 bases, with 11 bases between. The germline V gene has CDR1 MNHNY and CDR2 SVGAGI (reference sequence). CDR3 length: 13 amino acids. The CDR3 is CASAWDLNEKLFF. CDR3 bases: TGTGCCAGCGCCTGGGACCTTAATGAAAAACTGTTTTTT.

The CDR3 reads CASTASGRIEETQYF. CDR3 nucleotide sequence: TGCGCCAGCACGGCTAGCGGGAGGATAGAAGAGACCCAGTACTTC. The chain combines TRBV5-1 with TRBJ2-7, with 11 positions matching TRBD2. Matching the DNA end better, TRBJ2-5 makes the J call doubtful. CDR1 is SGHRS, CDR2 YFSETQ, per germline. The CDR3 covers 15 residues.